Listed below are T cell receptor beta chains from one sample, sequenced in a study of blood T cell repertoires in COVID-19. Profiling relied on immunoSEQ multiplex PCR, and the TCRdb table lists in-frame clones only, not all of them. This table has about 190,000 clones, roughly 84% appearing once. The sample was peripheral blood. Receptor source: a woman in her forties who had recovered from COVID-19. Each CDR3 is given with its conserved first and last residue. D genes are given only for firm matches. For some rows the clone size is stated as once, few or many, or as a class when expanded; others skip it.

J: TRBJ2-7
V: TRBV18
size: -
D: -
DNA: TGTGCCAGCTCACCACTCCCAAGGAGCCCCTCGTCGGGGGACGAGCAGTACTTC
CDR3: CASSPLPRSPSSGDEQYF

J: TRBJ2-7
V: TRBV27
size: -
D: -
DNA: TGTGCCAGCAGTATATCCAGGGTTCCCTACGAGCAGTACTTC
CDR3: CASSISRVPYEQYF

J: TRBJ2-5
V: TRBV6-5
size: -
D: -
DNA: TGTGCCAGCAGTTACTCGCACTTCCAAGAGACCCAGTACTTC
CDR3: CASSYSHFQETQYF

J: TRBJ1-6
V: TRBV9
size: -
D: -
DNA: TGTGCCAGCAGCGTAGGTGGGGGAGGATTTACGTCACCCCTCCACTTT
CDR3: CASSVGGGGFTSPLHF

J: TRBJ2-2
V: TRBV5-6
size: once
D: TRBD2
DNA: TGTGCCAGCAGCTTGCCGATGACTAGCGGAGACACCGGGGAGCTGTTTTTT
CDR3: CASSLPMTSGDTGELFF

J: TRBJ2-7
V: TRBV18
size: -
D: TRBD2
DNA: TGTGCCAGCTCACCACGTGTTTCTAGCGGGAGGGCCGGGAACGAGCAGTACTTC
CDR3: CASSPRVSSGRAGNEQYF

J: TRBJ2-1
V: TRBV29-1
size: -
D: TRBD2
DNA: TGCAGCGTTGGACTAGCGGGAGAGCAGTTCTTC
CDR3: CSVGLAGEQFF

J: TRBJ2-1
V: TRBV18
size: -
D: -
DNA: TGTGCCAGCTCACCACAGAGCTCCTACAATGAGCAGTTCTTC
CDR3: CASSPQSSYNEQFF

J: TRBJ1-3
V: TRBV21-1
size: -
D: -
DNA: TGTGCCAGCAGACTTACAGGGGCTGGAAACACCATATATTTT
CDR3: CASRLTGAGNTIYF

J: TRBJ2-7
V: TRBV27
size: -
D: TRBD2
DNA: TGTGCCAGCAGCTCCGGGACTAGCGGGAGGGGTGAGCAGTACTTC
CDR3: CASSSGTSGRGEQYF

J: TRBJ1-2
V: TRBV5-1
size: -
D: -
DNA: TGCGCCAGCAGCTTGGCAGGGGACGATGGCTACACCTTC
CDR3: CASSLAGDDGYTF

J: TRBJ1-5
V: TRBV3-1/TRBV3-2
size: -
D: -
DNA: TGTGCCAGCAGCCAATGGGACAACAATCAGCCCCAGCATTTT
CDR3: CASSQWDNNQPQHF

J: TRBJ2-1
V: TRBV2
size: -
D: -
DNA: TGTGCCAGCAGTGAAGGAGTCTACAATGAGCAGTTCTTC
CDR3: CASSEGVYNEQFF

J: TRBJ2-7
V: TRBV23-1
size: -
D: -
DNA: TGCGCCAGCAGTCAATCTGGAGTGGAGCAGTACTTC
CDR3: CASSQSGVEQYF

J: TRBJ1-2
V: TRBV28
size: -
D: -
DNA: TGTGCCAGCAGTTTAAACGGGGGAGGGGATGGCTACACCTTC
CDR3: CASSLNGGGDGYTF

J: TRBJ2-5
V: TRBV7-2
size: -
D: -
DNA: TGTGCCAGCACCCCCGCGGGGCTAACGTACCAAGAGACCCAGTACTTC
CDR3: CASTPAGLTYQETQYF

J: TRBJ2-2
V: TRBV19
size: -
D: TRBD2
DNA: TGTGCCAGTAGTACCCTGACTAGCGGGAGGGCCGGCCCCGGGGAGCTGTTTTTT
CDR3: CASSTLTSGRAGPGELFF

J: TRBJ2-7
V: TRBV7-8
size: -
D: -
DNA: TGTGCCAGCAGCCAACAATCCGGAGCGGAGCAGTACTTC
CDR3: CASSQQSGAEQYF

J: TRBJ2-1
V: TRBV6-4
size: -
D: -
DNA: TGTGCCAGCAGTCCAGGGATAACCTACAATGAGCAGTTCTTC
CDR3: CASSPGITYNEQFF

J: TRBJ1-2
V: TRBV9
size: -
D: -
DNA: TGTGCCAGCAGCCCAGGCGGGCTTGGCTACACCTTC
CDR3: CASSPGGLGYTF

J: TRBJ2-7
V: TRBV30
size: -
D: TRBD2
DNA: TGTGCCTGGAGTCACGGACTAGCGGGAGAGCAGTACTTC
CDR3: CAWSHGLAGEQYF

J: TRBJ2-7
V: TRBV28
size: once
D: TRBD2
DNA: TGTGCCAGCAGCAATCCGGGACTAGATTTGGGCTACGAGCAGTACTTC
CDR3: CASSNPGLDLGYEQYF

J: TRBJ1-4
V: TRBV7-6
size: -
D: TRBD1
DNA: TGTGCCAGCAGCACAGGGGTAGGCAACGAAAAACTGTTTTTT
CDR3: CASSTGVGNEKLFF

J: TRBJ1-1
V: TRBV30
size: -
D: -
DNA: TGTGCCTGGAAAAAGGTTATGGGGCGGGGAGCTTTCTTT
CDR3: CAWKKVMGRGAFF

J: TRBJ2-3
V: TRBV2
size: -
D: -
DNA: TGTGCCAGCAATGAGGGGCCTATAAGCACAGATACGCAGTATTTT
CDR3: CASNEGPISTDTQYF

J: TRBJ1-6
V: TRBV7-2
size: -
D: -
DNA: TGTGCCAGCAGCTTAGGGTATGGGCCAGTCGAGCCACCCCTCCACTTT
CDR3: CASSLGYGPVEPPLHF

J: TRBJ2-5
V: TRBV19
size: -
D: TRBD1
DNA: TGTGCCAGTAGAAACATAAGAGACCAGGGACAGGGGCACCAAGAGACCCAGTACTTC
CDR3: CASRNIRDQGQGHQETQYF

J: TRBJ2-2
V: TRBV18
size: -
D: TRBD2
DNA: TGTGCCAGCTCACCACTGACTAGCGGGAACACCGGGGAGCTGTTTTTT
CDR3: CASSPLTSGNTGELFF

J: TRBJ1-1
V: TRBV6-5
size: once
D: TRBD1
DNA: TGTGCCAGCAGTTACGGTGGACAGGGGAACACTGAAGCTTTCTTT
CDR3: CASSYGGQGNTEAFF

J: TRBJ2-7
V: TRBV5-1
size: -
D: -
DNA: TGCGCCAGCAGCCCTACGTCCAAACCCTACGAGCAGTACTTC
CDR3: CASSPTSKPYEQYF

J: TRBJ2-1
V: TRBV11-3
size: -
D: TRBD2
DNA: TGTGCCAGCAGCTTAGAGGCGGGAGGGCCGAACAATGAGCAGTTCTTC
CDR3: CASSLEAGGPNNEQFF

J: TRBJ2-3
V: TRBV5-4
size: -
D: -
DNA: TGTGCCAGCAGCTTACAACAGGATACGCAGTATTTT
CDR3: CASSLQQDTQYF

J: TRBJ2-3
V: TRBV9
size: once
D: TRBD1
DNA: TGTGCCAGCAGCGCGGCCTCCGGACAGGCTACGCAGTATTTT
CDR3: CASSAASGQATQYF

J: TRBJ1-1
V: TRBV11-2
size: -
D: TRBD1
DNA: TGTGCCAGCAGCTTCGGTTTGGTGGGACAGGGTGGATTCTTT
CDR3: CASSFGLVGQGGFF

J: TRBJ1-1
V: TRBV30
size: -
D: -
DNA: TGTGCCTGGAGAGCCGGACAGAACACTGAAGCTTTCTTT
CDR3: CAWRAGQNTEAFF

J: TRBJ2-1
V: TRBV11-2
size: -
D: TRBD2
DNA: TGTGCCAGCAGCTTATTAGGGACTAGCGGGCAGGGCTCCTACAATGAGCAGTTCTTC
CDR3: CASSLLGTSGQGSYNEQFF

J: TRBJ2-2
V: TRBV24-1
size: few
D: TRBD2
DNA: TGTGCCACCAGTGATCCCCCTTGGACTAGCGGGAGTCTCACCGGGGAGCTGTTTTTT
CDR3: CATSDPPWTSGSLTGELFF

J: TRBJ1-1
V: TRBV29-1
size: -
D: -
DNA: TGCAGCGTTGAAGGAGAAACAGGGAGGGTCACTGAAGCTTTCTTT
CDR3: CSVEGETGRVTEAFF

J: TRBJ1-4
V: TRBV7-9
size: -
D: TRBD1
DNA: TGTGCCAGCAGCTTGACAGGGGGCAAGAAACTGTTTTTT
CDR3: CASSLTGGKKLFF

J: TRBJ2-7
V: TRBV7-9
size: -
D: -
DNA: TGTGCCAGCAGCTCGCAGATCTACGAGCAGTACTTC
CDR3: CASSSQIYEQYF

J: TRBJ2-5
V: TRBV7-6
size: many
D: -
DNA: TGTGCCAGCAGGGACTCGGGCGTGGGCCAAGAGACCCAGTACTTC
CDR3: CASRDSGVGQETQYF

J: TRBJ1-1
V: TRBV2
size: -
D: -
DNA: TGTGCCAGCAGCCGACAGTCGGTCAACACTGAAGCTTTCTTT
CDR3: CASSRQSVNTEAFF

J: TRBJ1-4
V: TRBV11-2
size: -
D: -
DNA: TGTGCCAGCAGCCCCAGCCCGGCGGCTAATGAAAAACTGTTTTTT
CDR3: CASSPSPAANEKLFF

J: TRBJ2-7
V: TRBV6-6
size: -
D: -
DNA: TGTGCCAGCAGTACCCCGGGACAAAAAAGTTACGAGCAGTACTTC
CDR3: CASSTPGQKSYEQYF

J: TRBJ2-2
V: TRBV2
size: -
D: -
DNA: TGTGCCAGCAGTCCTGAAGACACGCGTAATGGAGGGGAGCTGTTTTTT
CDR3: CASSPEDTRNGGELFF

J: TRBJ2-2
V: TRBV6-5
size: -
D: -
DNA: TGTGCCAGCAGTTACCGGGGGGCGCGCGGCACCGGGGAGCTGTTTTTT
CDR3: CASSYRGARGTGELFF

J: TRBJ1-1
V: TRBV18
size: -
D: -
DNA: TGTGCCAGCTCACCAATCGACAGGATCATGAACACTGAAGCTTTCTTT
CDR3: CASSPIDRIMNTEAFF

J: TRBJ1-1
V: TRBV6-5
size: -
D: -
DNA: TGTGCCAGCAGCCTGGGTTTAGCAGGGGACACTGAAGCTTTCTTT
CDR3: CASSLGLAGDTEAFF